A selection of T cell receptor beta chains follows, all from one sample in a study of blood T cell repertoires in COVID-19. Some clones are missing from TCRdb's copy, which holds only in-frame ones; the method was immunoSEQ multiplex PCR. The sample records around 120,000 clones, 75% to 90% being singletons. The sequenced sample consisted of peripheral blood. The source is a woman in her seventies with acute or convalescent COVID-19. The CDR3 runs from the conserved cysteine through the conserved F or W. A D gene is named only where the DNA matches it firmly. Only some rows state a clone size, as once, few, many or a class for expanded clones.

j_gene: TRBJ1-1
d_gene: .
abundance: .
v_gene: TRBV18
CDR3aa: CASSPSGQLGNTEAFF
CDR3nt: TGTGCCAGCTCACCCAGCGGACAGCTCGGTAACACTGAAGCTTTCTTT

j_gene: TRBJ1-4
d_gene: .
abundance: .
v_gene: TRBV5-1
CDR3aa: CASSFTLSATRGEKLFF
CDR3nt: TGCGCCAGCAGCTTTACATTATCGGCTACACGAGGTGAAAAACTGTTTTTT

j_gene: TRBJ1-1
d_gene: .
abundance: .
v_gene: TRBV19
CDR3aa: CASSIVPRSEAFF
CDR3nt: TGTGCCAGTAGTATTGTCCCCAGGTCAGAAGCTTTCTTT

j_gene: TRBJ1-1
d_gene: .
abundance: few
v_gene: TRBV7-2
CDR3aa: CASSRSGTSYTEAFF
CDR3nt: TGTGCCAGCTCACGGTCAGGGACTAGTTACACTGAAGCTTTCTTT

j_gene: TRBJ2-2
d_gene: TRBD1
abundance: once
v_gene: TRBV30
CDR3aa: CAWSPTGTGGTGELFF
CDR3nt: TGTGCCTGGAGTCCTACCGGGACAGGGGGCACCGGGGAGCTGTTTTTT

j_gene: TRBJ2-3
d_gene: .
abundance: .
v_gene: TRBV5-1
CDR3aa: CASSLHQGTDTQYF
CDR3nt: TGCGCCAGCAGCTTGCATCAGGGGACAGATACGCAGTATTTT

j_gene: TRBJ2-7
d_gene: .
abundance: once
v_gene: TRBV4-2
CDR3aa: CASSQDEGGDYEQYF
CDR3nt: TGTGCCAGCAGCCAAGACGAGGGGGGGGACTACGAGCAGTACTTC

j_gene: TRBJ2-1
d_gene: .
abundance: .
v_gene: TRBV5-1
CDR3aa: CASSQQGSSYNEQFF
CDR3nt: TGCGCCAGCAGCCAGCAGGGGAGCTCCTACAATGAGCAGTTCTTC

j_gene: TRBJ2-7
d_gene: TRBD2
abundance: .
v_gene: TRBV6-6
CDR3aa: CASSPSGGTYEQYF
CDR3nt: TGTGCCAGCTCCCCTAGCGGGGGGACCTACGAGCAGTACTTC

j_gene: TRBJ1-5
d_gene: .
abundance: .
v_gene: TRBV27
CDR3aa: CASSLTGFGFSVGNQPQHF
CDR3nt: TGTGCCAGCAGTCTCACAGGGTTTGGGTTTTCGGTAGGCAATCAGCCCCAGCATTTT